The rows below give T cell receptor beta chains drawn from one sample of a study of blood T cell repertoires in COVID-19. Profiled with immunoSEQ multiplex PCR; TCRdb holds only in-frame clones, not every one. Among nearly 250,000 clones listed, 70% to 85% were seen once. Sequencing was done on a sample of peripheral blood. The receptors derive from a woman older than 75 with acute or convalescent COVID-19. CDR3s include the opening cysteine and the closing phenylalanine or tryptophan.

v_gene	CDR3aa
TRBV7-2	CASSPPPGGGYTF
TRBV5-8	CASSSPDSYNSPLHF
TRBV5-1	CASRSTLTYEQYF
TRBV7-8	CASSLLLSSYNEQFF
TRBV5-8	CASSPPVTSGRTRPKNIQYF
TRBV21-1	CASSAPTAGLALGLDTQYF
TRBV7-2	CASSLGVGGIFFGYTF
TRBV7-8	CASSSTSTAEQFF
TRBV7-2	CASSLVRGSFRGKLFF
TRBV7-2	CASSKDRSGFEKLFF
TRBV7-9	CASSLETGEAFF
TRBV24-1	CATSENTGIGELFF
TRBV5-6	CASSFRGQRTGSETQYF
TRBV6-5	CASSYSEREGTYEQYF
TRBV28	CASSLLGLVYNEQFF
TRBV9	CASSVMPAGYEQFF
TRBV27	CASSYGRGNGYTF
TRBV19	CASSTNQHRGREKLFF
TRBV18	CASSTWTGSGELFF
TRBV7-2	CASSSLAGAYEQYF
TRBV11-2	CASSPGPGQSTEAFF
TRBV15	CATSRTRRDEQFF
TRBV6-5	CASSKERVHEKLFF
TRBV18	CASSRSTPSSYNEQFF
TRBV5-6	CASSLRQGNTEAFF
TRBV6-6	CASSSSLAGVTDTQYF
TRBV12-3/TRBV12-4	CASSPAGGYEQYF
TRBV30	CAWSLGINYGYTF
TRBV7-9	CASTSGHTNTGELFF
TRBV29-1	CSVVGGSGTVEQYF
TRBV7-2	CASSSTGPGGAKNIQYF
TRBV6-5	CASSYLGTQYF
TRBV2	CASSRGTGINQPQHF
TRBV7-2	CASSFGGAGTDTQYF
TRBV7-2	CASSSEPGRTEAFF
TRBV9	CASSVHREGSYNEQFF